These 19 T cell receptor beta chains were sequenced from one sample in a study of Ad26.COV2.S vaccination and SARS-CoV-2 variants. Assay used: immunoSEQ multiplex PCR; TCRdb lists only in-frame clones, some missing. The sample includes about 320,000 clones, around 81% of them seen just once. Noted treatment: approximately 18 received Ad26.COV2.S at low or high dose, single or two shots; roughly five received placebo; per-sample allocation not given. Specimens were obtained on day 63 following the first vaccine or placebo injection. Sequencing used peripheral blood, obtained in a trial of Ad26.COV2.S vaccine versus placebo. These receptors all stem from a person between 18 and 59 years old who received the Ad26.COV2.S COVID-19 vaccine or a placebo.

This clone is a singleton in its sample. The chain has TRBV19 and TRBJ2-2; D is possibly TRBD1 (6 bases). CDR3 length equals 14 residues. Trimming shortened V by 5 bases and J by 2 bases, and 9 bases separated the two germline ends. CDR1 and CDR2 (germline): LNHDA, SQIVND (reference sequence). The CDR3 coding sequence is TGTGCCAGTAGTTTGGACAGTAACACCGGGGAGCTGTTTTTT. It codes for CASSLDSNTGELFF.

This clone was recorded only once. CDR3 bases: TGTGCCAGTAGTGGCCAGGGGGCAACTAATGAAAAACTGTTTTTT. Amino acids: CASSGQGATNEKLFF. V and J are TRBV19 and TRBJ1-4; TRBD1 aligns across 7 bases. V was pared by 5 bases and J by 0 bases, with 3 bases of the junction left unmatched. Germline CDR1 and CDR2: LNHDA and SQIVND (reference sequence). The length of the CDR3 is 15 residues.

The genes are TRBV6-6 and TRBJ2-5; weak D call: TRBD2 (6 bases). The length of the CDR3 is 12 residues. Trimming stripped 6 bases from V and 8 bases from J, with 13 bases between. CDR1 MNHNY and CDR2 SVGAGI come from the germline V gene (reference sequence). CDR3 protein: CASRRDSATQYF. CDR3 DNA sequence: TGTGCCAGCAGACGGGACTCCGCAACCCAGTACTTC.

This clone showed up just once. The V call is TRBV7-2, the J call TRBJ1-2; D call uncertain. The CDR3 has 14 amino acids. The V end lost 1 base, the J end lost 2 bases, and 8 bases lay between the germline ends. Germline-derived CDR1 and CDR2 are SGHTA and FQGNSA. CDR3 loop: CASSLEVGNYGYTF. CDR3 coding DNA: TGTGCCAGCAGCTTAGAGGTTGGGAACTATGGCTACACCTTC.

J is TRBJ2-5 and V is TRBV2; 7 bases are a match to TRBD2. The germline V gene has CDR1 SNHLY and CDR2 FYNNEI. The CDR3 is made up of 14 amino acids. With 7 bases clipped from V and 4 bases from J, the junction kept 9 bases outside the gene matches. CDR3 region: CASTKLTSRETQYF. The CDR3 DNA reads TGTGCCAGCACCAAGTTGACTAGCAGAGAGACCCAGTACTTC.

This clone appeared many times. The chain joins TRBV7-9 to TRBJ1-1, with TRBD1 matching 9 bases. CDR1 and CDR2 (germline): SEHNR, FQNEAQ (reference sequence). Trimming removed 0 bases from V and 1 base from J; junction bases left unmatched: 3. The CDR3 loop spans 16 amino acids. CDR3 nucleotide sequence: TGTGCCAGCAGCTTAGCGGTGGGACAGGGGAACACTGAAGCTTTCTTT. Protein sequence: CASSLAVGQGNTEAFF.

The rearrangement links TRBV5-1 to TRBJ2-3; TRBD2 matches 12 bases. The ends lost 1 base at V and 5 bases at J; junction bases unmatched: 5. Germline V gives CDR1 SGHRS, CDR2 YFSETQ. The length of the CDR3 is 16 residues. The CDR3 region is CASSLQGLAGLDTQYF. The CDR3 DNA sequence: TGCGCCAGCAGCTTGCAGGGACTAGCGGGTCTAGATACGCAGTATTTT. Using reference TRBV5-1 and TRBJ2-3 for the parts outside the CDR3, the full variable domain is KAGVTQTPRYLIKTRGQQVTLSCSPISGHRSVSWYQQTPGQGLQFLFEYFSETQRNKGNFPGRFSGRQFSNSRSEMNVSTLELGDSALYLCASSLQGLAGLDTQYFGPGTRLTVL.

The genes are TRBV10-3 and TRBJ2-5; maybe TRBD2 (5 bases). This CDR3 is built from 13 residues. V was clipped by 7 bases and J by 3 bases, with 12 bases between them. In germline, CDR1 is ENHRY, CDR2 SYGVKD. CDR3 residues: CAITPSSEETQYF. CDR3 sequence (DNA): TGTGCCATCACCCCTAGCAGTGAAGAGACCCAGTACTTC.

This sequence joins TRBV3-1 (or the pseudogene TRBV3-2) and TRBJ2-7; D perhaps matches TRBD1 (5 bases). The CDR3 length is 16 residues. Trimming took 0 bases from V and 1 from J, leaving 13 bases between them. The germline V gene has CDR1 LGHDT and CDR2 YNNKEL (reference sequence). CDR3 region: CASSQDGAGISYEQYF. The CDR3 coding sequence is TGTGCCAGCAGCCAAGATGGGGCAGGGATATCCTACGAGCAGTACTTC.

This clone was seen a few times. The chain is built from TRBV27 and TRBJ2-1; D may match TRBD1 or TRBD2 (6 bases each). This CDR3 comprises 16 residues. Trimming took 3 bases from V and 3 from J, leaving 15 bases between them. Germline V CDR1 and CDR2: MNHEY, SMNVEV (reference sequence). DNA of the CDR3: TGTGCCAGCAGTTTTATTGAGGGGGGAAGCTACAATGAGCAGTTCTTC. Residues: CASSFIEGGSYNEQFF.

The chain has TRBV5-1 and TRBJ2-7; D is undetermined. CDR3 length: 13 residues. Germline V gene sequence: CDR1 SGHRS, CDR2 YFSETQ. The V end was cut by 5 bases, the J end by 7 bases, with 16 bases between. The CDR3 sequence is CASSSVLLVEQYF. As DNA, the CDR3 is TGCGCCAGCAGTTCGGTGCTCCTGGTTGAGCAGTACTTC.

The genes are TRBV11-3 and TRBJ2-1; TRBD2 is a possible D gene (6 bases). Germline assignment: CDR1 SGHNT and CDR2 YENEEA. Trimming pared 6 bases from V and 1 base from J, leaving 25 bases between. The CDR3 consists of 19 residues. The CDR3 sequence: CASSFRDWQFLISYNEQFF. In DNA form, the CDR3 reads TGTGCCAGCAGTTTCCGGGACTGGCAATTTCTCATTTCCTACAATGAGCAGTTCTTC.

This clone showed up just a few times. V gene TRBV10-1 combines with J gene TRBJ1-1; TRBD1 is a possible D gene (6 bases). Germline-derived CDR1 and CDR2 are WNHNN and SYGVQD (reference sequence). Trimming took 7 bases from V and 4 from J, leaving 19 bases between them. The CDR3 extends over 15 amino acids. The CDR3 reads CASTKERGFGTEAFF. DNA for the CDR3: TGCGCCAGCACTAAAGAAAGGGGGTTTGGCACTGAAGCTTTCTTT.

The chain combines TRBV6-1 with TRBJ2-7; 7 bases are a match to TRBD2. Germline trimming cut 1 base from V and 2 bases from J; bases unmatched to any gene: 8. CDR1 and CDR2 from the germline V gene are MNHNS and SASEGT. The length of the CDR3 is 16 residues. The CDR3 nucleotides read TGTGCCAGCAGTGAAGGGGAGGGGCTCCTCACCTACGAGCAGTACTTC. This translates into CASSEGEGLLTYEQYF.

The chain employs TRBV7-8 and TRBJ2-5; no clear D gene. Germline loops: CDR1 SGHVS, CDR2 FQNEAQ. The germline V and J ends were trimmed by 2 bases and 5 bases, with 18 bases remaining between them. The CDR3 is made up of 16 amino acids. The CDR3 DNA is TGTGCCAGCAGCTTATGGGAAGCCCTTAATCCTGAGACCCAGTACTTC. This codes for CASSLWEALNPETQYF.

The chain joins TRBV18 to TRBJ2-7; no firm D call. The germline gives CDR1 KGHSH, CDR2 LQKENI. Between the trimmed V and J ends, which lost 6 bases and 0 bases, there was a span of 3 bases. CDR3 length: 11 residues. CDR3 sequence (DNA): TGTGCCAGCTCCCTCTCCTACGAGCAGTACTTC. Its protein product is CASSLSYEQYF.

The rearrangement joins TRBV28 to TRBJ1-5, with D possibly TRBD1 on 5 matching bases. Between the trimmed V and J ends, which lost 2 bases and 2 bases, there was a span of 7 bases. The CDR3 covers 14 residues. Germline CDR1 MDHEN, CDR2 SYDVKM. The DNA for the CDR3 is TGTGCCAGCAGTTTAGGAGGGGGCAATCAGCCCCAGCATTTT. Protein: CASSLGGGNQPQHF. Full variable domain (outside the CDR3, taken from reference TRBV28 and TRBJ1-5): DVKVTQSSRYLVKRTGEKVFLECVQDMDHENMFWYRQDPGLGLRLIYFSYDVKMKEKGDIPEGYSVSREKKERFSLILESASTNQTSMYLCASSLGGGNQPQHFGDGTRLSIL.

This rearrangement joins TRBV7-3 to TRBJ2-7; tentatively, D is TRBD2 (5 bases). The CDR3 spans 13 residues. Germline V gives CDR1 SGHTA, CDR2 FQGTGA. V shed 5 bases and J shed 7 bases, with 15 bases lying between them. The chain's CDR3 is CASSAWSGEEQYF. The CDR3 DNA follows: TGTGCCAGCAGCGCATGGTCTGGGGAGGAGCAGTACTTC.

The V call is TRBV5-1, the J call TRBJ1-1, with D possibly matching TRBD1 (6 bases). In germline, CDR1 is SGHRS, CDR2 YFSETQ. The V and J ends lost 2 bases and 1 base respectively, with 9 bases between them. This CDR3 is built from 14 residues. The CDR3 region has the DNA TGCGCCAGCAGCTTTGGGACAAAGAACACTGAAGCTTTCTTT. Residues: CASSFGTKNTEAFF.